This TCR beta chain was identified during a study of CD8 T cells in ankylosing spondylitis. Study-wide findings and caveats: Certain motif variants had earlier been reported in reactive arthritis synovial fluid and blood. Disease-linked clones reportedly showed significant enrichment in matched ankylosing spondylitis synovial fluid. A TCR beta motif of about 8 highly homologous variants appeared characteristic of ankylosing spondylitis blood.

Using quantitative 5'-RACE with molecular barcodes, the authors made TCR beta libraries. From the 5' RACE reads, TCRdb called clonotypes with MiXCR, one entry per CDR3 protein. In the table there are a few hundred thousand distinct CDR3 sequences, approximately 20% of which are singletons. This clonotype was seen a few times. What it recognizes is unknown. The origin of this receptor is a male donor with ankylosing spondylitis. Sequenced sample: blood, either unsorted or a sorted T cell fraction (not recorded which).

The chain's CDR3 is CASTTGTVKAYEQYF. The CDR3 bases are TGTGCCAGCACTACAGGGACAGTAAAAGCCTACGAGCAGTACTTC. The V gene is TRBV28, the J gene TRBJ2-7; 7 bases are shared with TRBD1. The CDR3 contains 15 residues. J was trimmed by 2 bases and V by 7 bases; bases with no gene match: 11. The germline gives CDR1 MDHEN, CDR2 SYDVKM.